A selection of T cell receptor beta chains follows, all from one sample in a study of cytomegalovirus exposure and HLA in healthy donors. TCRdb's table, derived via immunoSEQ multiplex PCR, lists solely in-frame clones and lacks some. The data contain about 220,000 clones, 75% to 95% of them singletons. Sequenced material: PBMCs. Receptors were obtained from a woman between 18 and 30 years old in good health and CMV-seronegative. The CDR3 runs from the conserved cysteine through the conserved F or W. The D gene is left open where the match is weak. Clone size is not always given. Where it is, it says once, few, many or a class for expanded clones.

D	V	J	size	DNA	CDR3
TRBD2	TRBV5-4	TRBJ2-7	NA	TGTGCCAGCAGCTGGGGACTAGCGATTACCAACGAGCAGTACTTC	CASSWGLAITNEQYF
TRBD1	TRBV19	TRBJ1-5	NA	TGTGCCAGTAGTATAATTCAGGGACAGGGGAATCAGCCCCAGCATTTT	CASSIIQGQGNQPQHF
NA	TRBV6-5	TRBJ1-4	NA	TGTGCCAGCAGTGTACAGGGTGGTTATGAAAAACTGTTTTTT	CASSVQGGYEKLFF
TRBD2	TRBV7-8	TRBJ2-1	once	TGTGCCAGCAGCGAAACGGGACTAGGTTACAATGAGCAGTTCTTC	CASSETGLGYNEQFF
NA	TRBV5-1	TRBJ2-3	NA	TGCGCCAGCAGCCCACGACAGGGCACAGATACGCAGTATTTT	CASSPRQGTDTQYF
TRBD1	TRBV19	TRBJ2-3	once	TGTGCCAGTAGTCCCCGACAGGGGGCAGATACGCAGTATTTT	CASSPRQGADTQYF
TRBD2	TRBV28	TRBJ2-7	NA	TGTGCCAGCAGGGGGGGACTAGCGGGTGGCGAGCAGTACTTC	CASRGGLAGGEQYF
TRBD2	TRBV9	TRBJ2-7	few	TGTGCCAGCAGCGTAGGACTAGCGGGCGTCTCCTCCTACGAGCAGTACTTC	CASSVGLAGVSSYEQYF
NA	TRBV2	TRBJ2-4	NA	TGTGCCAGCAGTGAATTTGGGTGGAGAGCTTATGGAGCCAAAAACATTCAGTACTTC	CASSEFGWRAYGAKNIQYF
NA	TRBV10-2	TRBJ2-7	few	TGCGCCAGCAGTTACTCCTACGAGCAGTACTTC	CASSYSYEQYF
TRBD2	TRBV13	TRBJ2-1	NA	TGTGCCAGCAGCTTATTAGGACTAGCGGGAGATGGGTCCTACAATGAGCAGTTCTTC	CASSLLGLAGDGSYNEQFF
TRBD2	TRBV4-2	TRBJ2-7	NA	TGTGCCAGCAGCCAAGGCCCTCGGGGGGGGAGGTCCTACGAGCAGTACTTC	CASSQGPRGGRSYEQYF
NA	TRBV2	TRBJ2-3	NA	TGTGCCAGCAGTGGATCATTGGAGGCTAGCGGCACAGATACGCAGTATTTT	CASSGSLEASGTDTQYF
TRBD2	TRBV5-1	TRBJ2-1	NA	TGCGCCAGCAGACATACTAGCGGGAGTTTAGATGAGCAGTTCTTC	CASRHTSGSLDEQFF
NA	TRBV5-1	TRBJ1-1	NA	TGCGCCAGCAGCGTTCCCCAGGGTGAAGCTTTCTTT	CASSVPQGEAFF
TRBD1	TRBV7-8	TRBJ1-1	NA	TGTGCCAGCAGCTCCCGTGAGGGGGCGCATCCTGAAGCTTTCTTT	CASSSREGAHPEAFF
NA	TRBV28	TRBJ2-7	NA	TGTGCCAGCAGTTTTTATTTCTACGAGCAGTACTTC	CASSFYFYEQYF
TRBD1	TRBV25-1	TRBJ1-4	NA	TGTGCCAGCCCGGTCACAGGGGCCACATCTAGTCTGTTTTTT	CASPVTGATSSLFF
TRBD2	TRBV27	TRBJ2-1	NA	TGTGCCAGCAGTCCCCGAGGCCGGGCGGGGGGCTCCTCCTACAATGAGCAGTTCTTC	CASSPRGRAGGSSYNEQFF
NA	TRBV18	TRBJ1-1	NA	TGTGCCAGCTCACCCTCTGGGGACATGAACACTGAAGCTTTCTTT	CASSPSGDMNTEAFF
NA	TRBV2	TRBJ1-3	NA	TGTGCCAGCATCCCAGGGTCTGGAAACACCATATATTTT	CASIPGSGNTIYF
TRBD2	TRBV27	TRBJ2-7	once	TGTGCCAGCAGTCAGGGGACTAGCAGCTACGAGCAGTACTTC	CASSQGTSSYEQYF
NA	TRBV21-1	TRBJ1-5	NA	TGTGCCAGCAGCAACCTCGGTCAGCCCCAGCATTTT	CASSNLGQPQHF
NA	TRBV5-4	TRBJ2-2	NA	TGTGCCAGCAGCTTGGATATCGGAGGGACCGGGGAGCTGTTTTTT	CASSLDIGGTGELFF
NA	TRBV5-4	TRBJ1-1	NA	TGTGCCAGCAGCCCGGGACAGAACACTGAAGCTTTCTTT	CASSPGQNTEAFF
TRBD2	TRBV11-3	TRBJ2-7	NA	TGTGCCAGCTCTTTCTCCGGGGGGGGCTACGAGCAGTACTTC	CASSFSGGGYEQYF
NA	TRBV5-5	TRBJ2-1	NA	TGTGCCAGCACGAATGGCGGGATTCCCAATGAGCAGTTCTTC	CASTNGGIPNEQFF
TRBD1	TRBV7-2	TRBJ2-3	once	TGTGCCAGCAGCTTAGTAGTGCAGGGGGGCACAGATACGCAGTATTTT	CASSLVVQGGTDTQYF
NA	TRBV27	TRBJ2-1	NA	TGTGCCAGCAGTTTCGGCAGGGGAGGGTATGAGCAGTTCTTC	CASSFGRGGYEQFF
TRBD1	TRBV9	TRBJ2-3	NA	TGTGCCAGCACCCACGGACAGGAAGGCACAGATACGCAGTATTTT	CASTHGQEGTDTQYF
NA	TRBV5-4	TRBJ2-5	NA	TGTGCCAGCAGTTATCGAGAGACCCAGTACTTC	CASSYRETQYF
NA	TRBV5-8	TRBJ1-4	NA	TGTGCCAGCAGCAAGGAGACAGTGAAACTGTTTTTT	CASSKETVKLFF
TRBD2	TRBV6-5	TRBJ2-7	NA	TGTGCCAGCAGTTACTCTGGGACTAGCGACTACGAGCAGTACTTC	CASSYSGTSDYEQYF
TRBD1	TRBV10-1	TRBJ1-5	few	TGCGCCAGCAGTCCATTGGACAGGGGGGATCAGCCCCAGCATTTT	CASSPLDRGDQPQHF
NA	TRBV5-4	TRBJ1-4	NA	TGTGCCAGCAGCTTGGCAGGGTCTAATGAAAAACTGTTTTTT	CASSLAGSNEKLFF
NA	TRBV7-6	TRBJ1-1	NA	TGTGCCAGCAGCTCACAGGACACGAACACTGAAGCTTTCTTT	CASSSQDTNTEAFF
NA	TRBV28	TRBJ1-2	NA	TGTGCCAGCAGTGGGGCCGTTAACTATGGCTACACCTTC	CASSGAVNYGYTF
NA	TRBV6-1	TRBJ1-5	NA	TGTGCCAGCAGTGCGAACGACAGAATTGCGCACCAGCATTTT	CASSANDRIAHQHF
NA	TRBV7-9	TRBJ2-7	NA	TGTGCCAGCAGCTTAGAGGCGGAGCGAAGCTTC	CASSLEAERSF
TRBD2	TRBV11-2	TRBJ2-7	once	TGTGCCAGCAGCCCCCGGGTAGCGGGAGCCGAGCAGTACTTC	CASSPRVAGAEQYF
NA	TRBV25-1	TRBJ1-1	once	TGTGCCAGCAGTGAATTGGGGCCGGGGGCTGAAGCTTTCTTT	CASSELGPGAEAFF
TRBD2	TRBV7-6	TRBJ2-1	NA	TGTGCCAGCAGCGGGGGACTAGCGGGAAGCTCCTACAATGAGCAGTTCTTC	CASSGGLAGSSYNEQFF
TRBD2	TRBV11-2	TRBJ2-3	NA	TGTGCCAGCAGCTTACGGGGGACTAGCGGGGCCACAGATACGCAGTATTTT	CASSLRGTSGATDTQYF